This T cell receptor beta chain was found in a study of T-cell memory formation after mild COVID-19 (dated by TCRdb to the early 2020s). In the study overall: TCR sequence clusters from the two donors were largely donor specific. Longitudinal TCRalpha and TCRbeta repertoire sequencing tracked T-cell clones expanding and contracting after mild COVID-19 in a couple of donors. The cohort was made up of two young adult volunteers, one female and one male, who were previously healthy. The research as a whole found: Whether the second-wave clones peaking on day 37 were SARS-CoV-2 specific was not confirmed. Clones contracting from day 15 to 85 had balanced CD4/CD8 phenotypes, while a second wave expanding from day 15 to 37 was biased towards CD4+. Contracting CD4+ clones were located mainly in the CM and EM memory subsets, whereas CD8+ clones were found to be enriched in EMRA. Some responding clones were detected in pre-infection memory, which suggested that pre-existing cross-reactive memory T cells had joined the SARS-CoV-2 response. The study included only a couple of mild cases, and larger cohorts that include severe cases with pre-infection samples were judged to be necessary.

CDR1 and CDR2, per the germline V gene, are MNHEY and SVGAGI. The germline V end is reduced by 10 bases and the J end by 3 bases; junction bases left unmatched: 9. Including cysteine and phenylalanine, the CDR3 has 14 amino acids. The DNA shown is the 42-base CDR3, in frame from base 1. Instrument on record: Illumina NovaSeq 6000. cDNA libraries for TCRalpha and TCRbeta were prepared by 5'RACE using constant-segment primers, with sample barcodes and unique molecular identifiers added. RNA was extracted from every sample with Trizol reagent. Library amplification was performed in two PCR steps, and a second sample barcode and Illumina TruSeq adapters were introduced in the second step. The libraries were sequenced on an Illumina NovaSeq using 2 x 150 bp paired-end reads. On the study's bioinformatics: Reads were demultiplexed and collapsed into UMI-guided consensus sequences with migec v1.2.7. Using mixcr v2.1.11, UMI consensuses were aligned to TRA and TRB V and J templates and then assembled into clonotypes. A clonotype was counted as expanded or contracted only when both edgeR and NoisET called the clonotype significant, with the noise models trained on biological replicates. For edgeR calls, a false discovery rate-adjusted p below 0.01 and a log2 fold-change threshold of 1 were applied. As an exploratory analysis of dynamics, PCA with hierarchical clustering was applied to max-normalized trajectories of the 1000 most abundant clonotypes. The CD4 or CD8 phenotype of responding clones was assigned using the separately sequenced CD4+ and CD8+ repertoires. Using fastp trimming at Q25 and MiXCR clonotype assembly, TCRdb reanalyzed the public sequencing data and kept in-frame beta chains. Identical CDR3 proteins give one entry, which carries the most common genes and DNA. TCRdb assigned the V and J calls; the authors' analysis was not used. The sample yields over 70,000 distinct CDR3 sequences; about 13% were counted once. The biggest ten clones account for about 27% of the sample.

A note on this clonotype: What antigen it recognizes has not been identified. No quality values exist for individual bases; no much larger clone is one base distant.

PBMCs were isolated by Ficoll-Paque density gradient centrifugation. This TCR was sampled from an adult woman who had mild COVID-19 (a few samples of this study predate the infection). The sample titles of this study are shuffled in the database, so cell type and time point are left out; the donor was told from shared clones. This chain joins TRBV6-5 to TRBJ1-1, with 9 bases aligning to TRBD1. What was sequenced was PBMCs or a T cell subset sorted from them (not recorded which). The nucleotide sequence reads TGTGCCACCTCGCCGGGACAGGGCTACACTGAAGCTTTCTTT. This translates into CATSPGQGYTEAFF.